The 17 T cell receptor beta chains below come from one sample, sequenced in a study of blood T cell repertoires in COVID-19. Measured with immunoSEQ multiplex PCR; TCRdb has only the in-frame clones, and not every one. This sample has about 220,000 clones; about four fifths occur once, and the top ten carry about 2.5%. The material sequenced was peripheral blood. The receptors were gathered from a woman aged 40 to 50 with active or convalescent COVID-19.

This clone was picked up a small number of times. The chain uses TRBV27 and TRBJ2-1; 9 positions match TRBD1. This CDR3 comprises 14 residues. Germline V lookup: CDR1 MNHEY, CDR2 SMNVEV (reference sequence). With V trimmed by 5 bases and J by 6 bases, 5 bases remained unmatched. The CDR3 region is CASSRDRVSNEQFF. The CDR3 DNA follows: TGTGCCAGCAGTCGGGACAGGGTTAGCAATGAGCAGTTCTTC.

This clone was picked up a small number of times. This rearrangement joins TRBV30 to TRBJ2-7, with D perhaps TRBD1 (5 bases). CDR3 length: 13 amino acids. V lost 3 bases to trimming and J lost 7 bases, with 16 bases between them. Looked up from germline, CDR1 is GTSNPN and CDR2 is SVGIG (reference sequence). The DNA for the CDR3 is TGTGCCTGGAGGGAACCTGGGGCTGGGGAGCAGTACTTC. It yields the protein CAWREPGAGEQYF.

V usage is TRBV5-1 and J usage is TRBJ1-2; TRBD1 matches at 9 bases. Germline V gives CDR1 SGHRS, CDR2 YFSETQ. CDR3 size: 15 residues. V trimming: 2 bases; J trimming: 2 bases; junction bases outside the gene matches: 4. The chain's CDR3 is CASSFETGGNYGYTF. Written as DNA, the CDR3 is TGCGCCAGCAGCTTCGAAACAGGGGGCAACTATGGCTACACCTTC.

In nucleotides, the CDR3 is TGTGCCAGCAGCGCGAGCGGGACTTACGAGCAGTACTTC. It encodes CASSASGTYEQYF. The chain uses TRBV7-9 and TRBJ2-7; 7 bases are a match to TRBD2. The length of the CDR3 is 13 residues. The V and J ends lost 5 bases and 4 bases, in that order; junction bases with no gene match: 5. The germline V gene has CDR1 SEHNR and CDR2 FQNEAQ (reference sequence). Together with reference TRBV7-9 and TRBJ2-7, the CDR3 gives the full variable domain: DTGVSQNPRHKITKRGQNVTFRCDPISEHNRLYWYRQTLGQGPEFLTYFQNEAQLEKSRLLSDRFSAERPKGSFSTLEIQRTEQGDSAMYLCASSASGTYEQYFGPGTRLTVT.

CDR3 coding DNA: TGTGCCAGCAGCTTAGACAGGGGATTTACCTACAATGAGCAGTTCTTC. Amino acids: CASSLDRGFTYNEQFF. V usage is TRBV13 and J usage is TRBJ2-1; 7 nucleotides line up with TRBD1. The CDR3 runs to 16 residues. J lost 2 bases, V lost 1 base, and 5 bases had no gene match. Germline-derived CDR1 and CDR2 are PRHDT and FYEKMQ (reference sequence).

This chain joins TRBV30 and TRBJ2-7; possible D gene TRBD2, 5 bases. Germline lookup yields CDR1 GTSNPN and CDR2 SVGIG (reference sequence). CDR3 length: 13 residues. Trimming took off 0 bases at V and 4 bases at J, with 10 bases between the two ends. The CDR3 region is CAWSVPGLYEQYF. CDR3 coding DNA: TGTGCCTGGAGTGTCCCGGGGTTGTACGAGCAGTACTTC.

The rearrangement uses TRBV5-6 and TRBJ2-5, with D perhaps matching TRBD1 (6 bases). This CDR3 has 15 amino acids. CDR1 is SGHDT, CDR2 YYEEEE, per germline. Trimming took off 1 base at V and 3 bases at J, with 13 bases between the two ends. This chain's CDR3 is CASSLTGKGKETQYF. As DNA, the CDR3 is TGTGCCAGCAGCTTGACAGGGAAGGGGAAAGAGACCCAGTACTTC.

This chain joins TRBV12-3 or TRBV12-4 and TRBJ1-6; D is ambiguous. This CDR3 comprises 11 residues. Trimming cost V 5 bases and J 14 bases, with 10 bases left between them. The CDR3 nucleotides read TGTGCCAGCAGTGACGGTGAGGCCCTCCACTTT. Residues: CASSDGEALHF.

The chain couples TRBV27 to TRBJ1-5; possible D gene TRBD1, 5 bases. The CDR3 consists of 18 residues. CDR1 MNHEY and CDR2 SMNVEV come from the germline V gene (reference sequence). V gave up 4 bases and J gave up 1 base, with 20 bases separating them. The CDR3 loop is CASSSRGTPGMSNQPQHF. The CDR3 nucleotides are TGTGCCAGCAGTTCTAGGGGCACCCCCGGAATGAGCAATCAGCCCCAGCATTTT.

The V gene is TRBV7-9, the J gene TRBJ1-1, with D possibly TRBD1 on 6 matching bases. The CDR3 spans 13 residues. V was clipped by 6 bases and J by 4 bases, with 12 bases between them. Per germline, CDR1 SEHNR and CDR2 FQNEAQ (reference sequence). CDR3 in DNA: TGTGCCAGCAGTCGGACAGTGAGCACTGAAGCTTTCTTT. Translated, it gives CASSRTVSTEAFF.

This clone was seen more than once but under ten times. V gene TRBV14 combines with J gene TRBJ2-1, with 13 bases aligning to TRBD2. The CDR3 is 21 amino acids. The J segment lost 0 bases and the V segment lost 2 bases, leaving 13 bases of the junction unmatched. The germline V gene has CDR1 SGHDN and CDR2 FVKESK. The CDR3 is CASSQNVGLAGDSGSYNEQFF. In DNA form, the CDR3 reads TGTGCCAGCAGCCAAAATGTCGGACTAGCGGGAGACTCTGGCTCCTACAATGAGCAGTTCTTC.

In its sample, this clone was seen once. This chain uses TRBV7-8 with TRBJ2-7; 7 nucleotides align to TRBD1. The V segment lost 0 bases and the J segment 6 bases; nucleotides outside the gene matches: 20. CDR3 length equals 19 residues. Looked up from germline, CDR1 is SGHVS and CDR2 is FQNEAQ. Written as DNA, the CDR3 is TGTGCCAGCAGCTTAGCTTCCTTGACAGGGTTTGTGTCTACTGGCGAGCAGTACTTC. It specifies CASSLASLTGFVSTGEQYF.

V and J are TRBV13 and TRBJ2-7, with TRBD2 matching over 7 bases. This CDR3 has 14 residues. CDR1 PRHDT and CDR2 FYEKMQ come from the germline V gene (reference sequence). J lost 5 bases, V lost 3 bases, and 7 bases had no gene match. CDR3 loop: CASSFGLGTDEQYF. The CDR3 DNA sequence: TGTGCCAGCAGCTTTGGACTAGGAACCGACGAGCAGTACTTC.

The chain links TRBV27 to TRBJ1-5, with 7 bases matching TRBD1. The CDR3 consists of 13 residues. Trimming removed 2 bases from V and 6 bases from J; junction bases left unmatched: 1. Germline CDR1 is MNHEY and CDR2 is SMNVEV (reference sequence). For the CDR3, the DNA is TGTGCCAGCAGTTTAGCAGGGGGTCAGCCCCAGCATTTT. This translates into CASSLAGGQPQHF.

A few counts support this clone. The CDR3 region is CASSSPGQLYGYTF. DNA of the CDR3: TGTGCCAGCAGTTCCCCGGGACAGCTCTATGGCTACACCTTC. The chain has TRBV27 and TRBJ1-2; TRBD1 agrees at 7 bases. With 4 bases clipped from V and 4 bases from J, the junction kept 6 bases outside the gene matches. This CDR3 is built from 14 residues. CDR1 and CDR2 from the germline V gene are MNHEY and SMNVEV (reference sequence).

CDR3 DNA: TGTGCCAGCACCCTGTTCTCGAACACTGAAGCTTTCTTT. This gives the protein CASTLFSNTEAFF. The chain links TRBV12-3 or TRBV12-4 to TRBJ1-1, with D unresolved. This CDR3 is built from 13 residues. The ends were cut back, 7 bases at V and 1 base at J, with 10 bases in the middle.

CDR3 loop: CASSLNGGNSNQPQHF. DNA for the CDR3: TGCGCCAGCAGCTTGAACGGGGGTAATAGCAATCAGCCCCAGCATTTT. This chain uses TRBV5-1 with TRBJ1-5; D perhaps matches TRBD1 (5 bases). The CDR3 is 16 residues long. The V gene lost 1 base and the J gene lost 0 bases, with 11 bases spanning the gap. Germline V CDR1 and CDR2: SGHRS, YFSETQ.